The rows below give T cell receptor beta chains drawn from one sample of a study of regulatory T cells in long-lasting Graves disease. TCRdb reanalysed the multiplex PCR reads using MiXCR and keeps one entry per CDR3 protein. Here the sample spans 380,000 or so distinct CDR3 sequences, roughly 17% being singletons. This same sample was also part of a study on T cells in Graves' hyperthyroidism and ophthalmopathy.

This specimen consisted of peripheral blood mononuclear cells (PBMCs), obtained at new diagnosis, from a patient treated with antithyroid drugs. The source of these receptors is a woman aged 18-29 years with Graves disease. The CDR3 runs from the conserved cysteine through the conserved F or W. The order of the fields is V gene, J gene, CDR3 protein.

TRBV20-1	TRBJ2-7	CSARDILADHYEQYF
TRBV29-1	TRBJ2-1	CSAAGGSTYNEQFF
TRBV5-1	TRBJ1-1	CASSLGGNEAFF
TRBV6-9	TRBJ2-7	CASSWPGGPSYEQYF
TRBV29-1	TRBJ1-1	CSHGRTEAFF
TRBV6-1	TRBJ2-2	CASKLAGDLGELFF
TRBV19	TRBJ1-5	CASTGQAIGGAQHF
TRBV20-1	TRBJ2-3	CSAPTSLLAGADTQYF
TRBV28	TRBJ2-2	CASTDLAGGGTGELFF
TRBV5-5	TRBJ1-5	CASSVGQGGQPQHF